This T cell receptor beta chain was captured by sequencing in a study of blood T cell repertoires in COVID-19. In the study overall: Italy, Spain and the United States were the sources of the convalescent and acute COVID-19 samples. T cells, B-cell-depleted T cells, or PBMCs provided the cDNA or gDNA that served as material.

V was clipped by 5 bases and J by 4 bases, with 11 bases between them. The CDR3 is 14 amino acids. CDR1 is MGHRA and CDR2 is YSYEKL in the germline V gene. Authors' analysis steps: Amplification from reference gene primers served as the basis for estimated nucleated cell counts. TCRdb's table, derived via immunoSEQ multiplex PCR, lists solely in-frame clones and lacks some. The DNA gave D and trimming, while V, J and clone size come from that table. The data contain nearly 350,000 clones, around nine tenths of them singletons. The specimen was peripheral blood. The chain links TRBV4-1 to TRBJ1-4; weak D call: TRBD1 (5 bases). The receptor was derived from a woman aged 70-85 years with COVID-19, enrolled during active disease. CDR3 coding DNA: TGCGCCAGCAGCGGGATCGGGGGTAATGAAAAACTGTTTTTT. Translated, it gives CASSGIGGNEKLFF.